This entry lists 24 T cell receptor beta chains sequenced from one sample in a study of PD-1 blockade in classical Hodgkin lymphoma. The assay was immunoSEQ multiplex PCR, and TCRdb's table has in-frame clones only and misses some. The table includes approximately 41,000 clones, about 88% detected once. Each patient relapsed following autologous stem cell transplantation, and prior brentuximab vedotin exposure differed. Here the sequenced sample was peripheral blood mononuclear cells (PBMCs), taken before the second cycle of nivolumab. Receptors originate from a human donor with classical Hodgkin lymphoma.

This chain links TRBV6-6 with TRBJ2-3, with 7 bases identical to TRBD1. Germline V CDR1 and CDR2: MNHNY, SVGAGI (reference sequence). The J segment lost 3 bases and the V segment lost 2 bases, leaving 5 bases of the junction unmatched. This CDR3 comprises 15 residues. The CDR3 DNA reads TGTGCCAGCAGTTACCAGGGACAGTTTACAGATACGCAGTATTTT. Translation: CASSYQGQFTDTQYF.

V is TRBV5-1 and J is TRBJ2-4; TRBD2 agrees at 10 bases. The junction had 11 bases not matched to a gene; V was cut back by 3 bases and J by 8 bases. CDR3 length: 16 residues. In germline, CDR1 is SGHRS, CDR2 YFSETQ. The CDR3 DNA reads as TGCGCCAGCAGCTCCTGGACTAGCGGTAAAAAGGACATTCAGTACTTC. It is translated as CASSSWTSGKKDIQYF.

The chain employs TRBV13 and TRBJ2-5; D is uncertain. Trimming cost V 5 bases and J 5 bases, with 6 bases left between them. Germline V lookup: CDR1 PRHDT, CDR2 FYEKMQ (reference sequence). The CDR3 is 11 amino acids. CDR3 sequence: CASSRTETQYF. The CDR3 bases are TGTGCCAGCAGCCGAACGGAGACCCAGTACTTC.

The V gene is TRBV9, the J gene TRBJ2-7, with TRBD1 identical over 7 bases. Germline V gene data show CDR1 as SGDLS and CDR2 as YYNGEE. The V segment lost 0 bases and the J segment 1 base; nucleotides outside the gene matches: 1. This CDR3 is built from 14 residues. CDR3 residues: CASSVEGQSYEQYF. The CDR3 DNA is TGTGCCAGCAGCGTAGAGGGACAGTCCTACGAGCAGTACTTC. Looking up the rest from reference TRBV9 and TRBJ2-7 gives the full variable domain: DSGVTQTPKHLITATGQRVTLRCSPRSGDLSVYWYQQSLDQGLQFLIQYYNGEERAKGNILERFSAQQFPDLHSELNLSSLELGDSALYFCASSVEGQSYEQYFGPGTRLTVT.

J is TRBJ1-2 and V is TRBV29-1; 8 positions agree with TRBD1. Germline loops: CDR1 SQVTM, CDR2 ANQGSEA. The CDR3 is made up of 13 amino acids. The V segment lost 6 bases and the J segment 0 bases; nucleotides outside the gene matches: 3. The CDR3 protein is CSVRQGPNYGYTF. The CDR3 nucleotides read TGCAGCGTAAGACAGGGGCCTAACTATGGCTACACCTTC.

This rearrangement joins TRBV19 to TRBJ2-2; D gene unclear. Trimming removed 4 bases from V and 4 bases from J, with 13 bases in between. CDR1 is LNHDA and CDR2 is SQIVND in the germline V gene (reference sequence). The length of the CDR3 is 15 residues. The CDR3 nucleotides read TGTGCCAGTAGTAGCCCTAGGCAGGTCACCGGGGAGCTGTTTTTT. Its protein is CASSSPRQVTGELFF.

The V and J genes are TRBV6-1 and TRBJ2-2; no definite D call. Deletions cut 7 bases from V and 0 bases from J, with 9 bases between. Germline values: CDR1 MNHNS, CDR2 SASEGT. The CDR3 runs 14 residues. This CDR3 is CASKGQANTGELFF. The DNA of the CDR3 is TGTGCCAGCAAAGGCCAGGCGAACACCGGGGAGCTGTTTTTT.

In this sample, this clone turned up once. Other DNA sequences in this specimen translate into the identical CDR3. V and J are TRBV6-5 and TRBJ2-5; maybe TRBD1 (5 bases). This CDR3 is built from 14 residues. The germline CDR1 and CDR2 sequences are MNHEY and SVGAGI. V was cut by 0 bases and J by 2 bases, with 7 bases left in between. Here the CDR3 reads CASSYSPGQETQYF. The CDR3 nucleotides read TGTGCCAGCAGTTACTCGCCAGGGCAAGAGACCCAGTACTTC.

With respect to this clone: This CDR3 is also generated by other DNA sequences in the sample. CDR3 in amino acids: CASSASGVSTDTQYF. The CDR3 DNA reads as TGCGCCAGCAGCGCCTCAGGGGTTAGCACAGATACGCAGTATTTT. The chain links TRBV5-1 to TRBJ2-3; TRBD1 might be the D (6 bases). The CDR3 length is 15 residues. V lost 4 bases to trimming and J lost 0 bases, with 12 bases between them. Germline CDR1 and CDR2: SGHRS and YFSETQ.

The chain couples TRBV19 to TRBJ2-3; 8 nucleotides align to TRBD2. The germline V gene has CDR1 LNHDA and CDR2 SQIVND (reference sequence). The CDR3 sequence is 15 residues long. Trimming took 3 bases from V and 6 from J; bases not matched to a gene: 8. This chain's CDR3 is CASSILAGGSDTQYF. The DNA of the CDR3 is TGTGCCAGTAGTATTCTGGCGGGGGGTTCCGATACGCAGTATTTT.

The V and J genes are TRBV6-5 and TRBJ2-1; D not certain. V lost 8 bases and J lost 7, with 9 bases in between. CDR3 size: 11 residues. From germline, CDR1 is MNHEY and CDR2 SVGAGI. The CDR3 DNA reads TGTGCCAGCGGAAGGACGAATGAGCAGTTCTTC. Translation: CASGRTNEQFF.

This clone was recorded only once. The chain joins TRBV2 to TRBJ1-5; 10 positions match TRBD1. J lost 5 bases, V lost 6 bases, and 13 bases had no gene match. In germline, CDR1 is SNHLY, CDR2 FYNNEI. The CDR3 is 17 residues long. Here the CDR3 reads CASSPGTGVRVYQPQHF. The CDR3 region has the DNA TGTGCCAGCAGCCCCGGGACAGGGGTTAGAGTTTATCAGCCCCAGCATTTT. The full variable domain, completed using reference TRBV2 and TRBJ1-5, is EPEVTQTPSHQVTQMGQEVILRCVPISNHLYFYWYRQILGQKVEFLVSFYNNEISEKSEIFDDQFSVERPDGSNFTLKIRSTKLEDSAMYFCASSPGTGVRVYQPQHFGDGTRLSIL.

The sample holds a few counts of this clone. The rearrangement uses TRBV6-5 and TRBJ2-7; the D is unclear. Trimming shortened V by 9 bases and J by 0 bases, and 12 bases separated the two germline ends. The CDR3 loop spans 13 amino acids. Germline V gene data show CDR1 as MNHEY and CDR2 as SVGAGI. This CDR3 reads CASGRMFSYEQYF. DNA of the CDR3: TGTGCCAGTGGTCGGATGTTCTCCTACGAGCAGTACTTC.

The V gene is TRBV27, the J gene TRBJ1-2; no clear D gene. V lost 3 bases and J 2 bases, leaving 7 bases between the germline ends. Germline V CDR1 and CDR2: MNHEY, SMNVEV (reference sequence). The length of the CDR3 is 13 residues. The CDR3 loop is CASSFRENYGYTF. The DNA for the CDR3 is TGTGCCAGCAGTTTCCGGGAGAACTATGGCTACACCTTC.

The chain carries TRBV9 and TRBJ2-6; 10 bases fit TRBD2. Per the germline V gene, CDR1 is SGDLS and CDR2 is YYNGEE. The CDR3 loop spans 18 amino acids. V was pared by 3 bases and J by 1 base, with 7 bases of the junction left unmatched. CDR3 region: CASSDRTSGSSGANVLTF. Written as DNA, the CDR3 is TGTGCCAGCAGCGACCGGACTAGCGGCTCGTCTGGGGCCAACGTCCTGACTTTC.

The V gene is TRBV28, the J gene TRBJ1-5; D unresolved. Trimming cost V 7 bases and J 3 bases, with 13 bases left between them. CDR3 size: 14 residues. Germline V gene sequence: CDR1 MDHEN, CDR2 SYDVKM. This chain's CDR3 is CASTEGDLNQPQHF. The CDR3, as DNA: TGTGCCAGCACGGAGGGAGACCTCAATCAGCCCCAGCATTTT.

This clone was detected once. The CDR3 region has the DNA TGTGCCACCAGTATAGCGGGAGGACGGGGCACAGATACGCAGTATTTT. This translates into CATSIAGGRGTDTQYF. The V and J genes are TRBV15 and TRBJ2-3, with 10 positions matching TRBD2. The CDR3 has 16 residues. Germline CDR1 and CDR2: LNHNV and YYDKDF (reference sequence). Trimming took 6 bases from V and 1 from J; bases not matched to a gene: 7.

The gene calls are TRBV27 and TRBJ1-1; no definite D call. Germline CDR1 MNHEY, CDR2 SMNVEV (reference sequence). The CDR3 runs to 14 residues. The ends were cut back, 4 bases at V and 1 base at J, with 10 bases in the middle. The CDR3 nucleotides read TGTGCCAGCAGTTCCACTTGGGGGAACACTGAAGCTTTCTTT. Protein: CASSSTWGNTEAFF.

The rearrangement uses TRBV11-2 and TRBJ1-1, with a tentative D call TRBD1 (5 bases). Germline V gives CDR1 SGHAT, CDR2 FQNNGV. This CDR3 comprises 15 residues. V dropped 3 bases and J dropped 1 base, with 12 bases sitting between them. The chain's CDR3 is CASSFNPGGNTEAFF. In DNA, the CDR3 is TGTGCCAGCAGCTTTAACCCGGGGGGGAACACTGAAGCTTTCTTT. Combining the CDR3 with reference TRBV11-2 and TRBJ1-1 gives the whole variable domain EAGVAQSPRYKIIEKRQSVAFWCNPISGHATLYWYQQILGQGPKLLIQFQNNGVVDDSQLPKDRFSAERLKGVDSTLKIQPAKLEDSAVYLCASSFNPGGNTEAFFGQGTRLTVV.

This clone was seen a single time. The rearrangement links TRBV6-5 to TRBJ1-1; no definite D call. CDR3 length: 14 residues. Germline V gives CDR1 MNHEY, CDR2 SVGAGI. V was trimmed by 0 bases and J by 0 bases, leaving 5 bases between them. The CDR3 sequence is CASSYSRVNTEAFF. The CDR3 DNA reads as TGTGCCAGCAGTTACTCGAGGGTGAACACTGAAGCTTTCTTT.

The chain links TRBV6-6 to TRBJ1-1; D call uncertain. The CDR3 length is 12 residues. The germline V gene has CDR1 MNHNY and CDR2 SVGAGI (reference sequence). The V and J ends lost 8 bases and 5 bases respectively, with 12 bases between them. CDR3 in amino acids: CASWRVETEAFF. CDR3 DNA: TGTGCCAGCTGGCGGGTCGAAACTGAAGCTTTCTTT.

The V gene is TRBV28, the J gene TRBJ2-7; the D gene is possibly TRBD1 (6 bases). Germline V lookup: CDR1 MDHEN, CDR2 SYDVKM. The germline V and J ends were trimmed by 3 bases and 2 bases, with 20 bases remaining between them. This CDR3 comprises 17 residues. CDR3 sequence reads: CASSFPRDIFSPYEQYF. The CDR3 DNA is TGTGCCAGCAGTTTCCCCCGGGACATCTTTTCCCCCTACGAGCAGTACTTC.

The chain employs TRBV5-6 and TRBJ2-7, with 12 bases that match TRBD1. The CDR3 is 16 amino acids. Trimming cost V 4 bases and J 1 base; bases outside gene matches: 6. Germline V gives CDR1 SGHDT, CDR2 YYEEEE. The CDR3 sequence is CASSTRDRGQSYEQYF. For the CDR3, the DNA is TGTGCCAGCAGCACACGGGACAGGGGGCAATCCTACGAGCAGTACTTC.

The rearrangement joins TRBV7-9 to TRBJ2-2; the D is unclear. Trimming took 5 bases from V and 5 from J, leaving 6 bases between them. The germline V gene has CDR1 SEHNR and CDR2 FQNEAQ (reference sequence). This CDR3 region has 12 residues. This CDR3 reads CASSHWTGELFF. The CDR3 region has the DNA TGTGCCAGCAGCCACTGGACCGGGGAGCTGTTTTTT.